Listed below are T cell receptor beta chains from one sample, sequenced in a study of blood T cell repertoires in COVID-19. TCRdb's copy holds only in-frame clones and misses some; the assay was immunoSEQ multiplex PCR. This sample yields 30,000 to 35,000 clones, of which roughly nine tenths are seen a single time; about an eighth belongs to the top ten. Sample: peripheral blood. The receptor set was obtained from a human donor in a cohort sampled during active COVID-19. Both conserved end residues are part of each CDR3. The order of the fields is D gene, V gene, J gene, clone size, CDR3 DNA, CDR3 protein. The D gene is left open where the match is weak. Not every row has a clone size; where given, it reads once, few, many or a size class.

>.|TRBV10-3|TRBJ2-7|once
TGTGCCATCGCGGGACAGCAATCGGGGGAGCAGTACTTC
CAIAGQQSGEQYF
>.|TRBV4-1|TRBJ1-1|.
TGCGCCAGCAGCCAAGGTCGCGCGGGTGTGGATTCGAACACTGAAGCTTTCTTT
CASSQGRAGVDSNTEAFF
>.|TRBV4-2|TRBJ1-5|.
TGTGCCAGCAGCCAAGAGGCCCGGGGAGTTGGGAATCAGCCCCAGCATTTT
CASSQEARGVGNQPQHF
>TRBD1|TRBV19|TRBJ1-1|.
TGTGCCAGTAGTATTGGATCCCCCGGGACAGGGAACACTGAAGCTTTCTTT
CASSIGSPGTGNTEAFF
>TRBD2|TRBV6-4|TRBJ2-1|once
TGTGCCAGCAGTGACTCGGGTAGCGGGAGTTCCTACAATGAGCAGTTCTTC
CASSDSGSGSSYNEQFF
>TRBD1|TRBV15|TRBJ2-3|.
TGTGCCACCAGCGCCCGCAGGGGGCCCAGCACAGATACGCAGTATTTT
CATSARRGPSTDTQYF
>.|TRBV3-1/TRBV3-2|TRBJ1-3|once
TGTGCCAGCAGCCCTCCGGGGGGGTTGGGAAACACCATATATTTT
CASSPPGGLGNTIYF
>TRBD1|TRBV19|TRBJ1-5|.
TGTGCCAGTAAAGAGCCGACAGGGAGCAATCAGCCCCAGCATTTT
CASKEPTGSNQPQHF
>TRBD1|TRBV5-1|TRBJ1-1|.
TGCGCCAGCAGCCACGCACAGGGGGGGAGCACTGAAGCTTTCTTT
CASSHAQGGSTEAFF
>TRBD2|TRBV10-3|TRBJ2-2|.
TGTGCCATCAGTGGCCCCCCGGGACTAGCGGGAGTGGCGAACACCGGGGAGCTGTTTTTT
CAISGPPGLAGVANTGELFF
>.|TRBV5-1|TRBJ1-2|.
TGCGCCAGCAGCTTGTCAACGGAGTATGGCTACACCTTC
CASSLSTEYGYTF
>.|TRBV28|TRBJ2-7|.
TGTGCCAGCAGTTTCCCCACTCGACAGGACACCTACGAGCAGTACTTC
CASSFPTRQDTYEQYF
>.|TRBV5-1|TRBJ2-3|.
TGCGCCAGCAGCTTGCCCTCAGGGCTCACAGATACGCAGTATTTT
CASSLPSGLTDTQYF
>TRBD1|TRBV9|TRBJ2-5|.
TGTGCCAGCAGCCGCGGACAGGGCGGCGGAGAGACCCAGTACTTC
CASSRGQGGGETQYF
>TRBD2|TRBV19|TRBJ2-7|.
TGTGCCAGTAGTATAGGCACTAGCGGGAGAAACGAGCAGTACTTC
CASSIGTSGRNEQYF
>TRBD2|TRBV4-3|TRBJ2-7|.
TGCGCCAGCAGCCAAGATGCGGGGGGAGGCTCCTACGAGCAGTACTTC
CASSQDAGGGSYEQYF
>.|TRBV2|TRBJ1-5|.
TGTGCCAGCAGTGAATGGGCTAATCAGCCCCAGCATTTT
CASSEWANQPQHF
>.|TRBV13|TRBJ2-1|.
TGTGCCTGCAGATGGGCGGGTGGCAAGGTCGAGCAGTTCTTC
CACRWAGGKVEQFF
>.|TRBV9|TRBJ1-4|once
TGTGCCAGCAGCGTACACGAGGAGGGGACAACTAATGAAAAACTGTTTTTT
CASSVHEEGTTNEKLFF
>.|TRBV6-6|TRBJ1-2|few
TGTGCCAGCAGTTACGCTACAGGGCAGGGTGGCTACACCTTC
CASSYATGQGGYTF
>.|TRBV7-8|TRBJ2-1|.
TGTGCCAGCAGCACGGACAGTCCGTTTTACAATGAGCAGTTCTTC
CASSTDSPFYNEQFF
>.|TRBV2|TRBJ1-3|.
TGTGCCAGCAGTGGACAGGGAAACACCATATATTTT
CASSGQGNTIYF
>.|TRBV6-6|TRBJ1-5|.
TGTGCCAGCATCAGACAGAGCAATCAGCCCCAGCATTTT
CASIRQSNQPQHF
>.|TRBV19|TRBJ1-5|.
TGTGCCAGTAGGGAACAGGGCCAGCCCCAGCATTTT
CASREQGQPQHF
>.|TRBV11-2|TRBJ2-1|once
TGTGCCAGCAGCACCGGACTAATCGGCAATGAGCAGTTCTTC
CASSTGLIGNEQFF
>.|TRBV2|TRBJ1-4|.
TGTGCCAGCAGTCTCAGTGTAAAACTGTTTTTT
CASSLSVKLFF
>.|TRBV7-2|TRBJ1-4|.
TGTGCCAGCAGCCGGGGGATCGGAGAAAAACTGTTTTTT
CASSRGIGEKLFF
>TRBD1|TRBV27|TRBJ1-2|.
TGTGCCAGCAGTTCGGACAGGGCCTTCTATGGCTACACCTTC
CASSSDRAFYGYTF
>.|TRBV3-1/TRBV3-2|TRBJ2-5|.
TGTGCCAGCAGCCAAGGGGGCAGGGTCTGGGAGACCCAGTACTTC
CASSQGGRVWETQYF
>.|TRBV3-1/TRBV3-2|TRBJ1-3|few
TGTGCCAGCAGCCAAGTTCCAACGGCTGGAAACACCATATATTTT
CASSQVPTAGNTIYF
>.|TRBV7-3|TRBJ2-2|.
TGTGCCAGCAGCTTAGACGGACAGAACACCGGGGAGCTGTTTTTT
CASSLDGQNTGELFF
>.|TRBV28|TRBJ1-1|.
TGTGCCAGCAGTTTGCGACAGTGGAACACTGAAGCTTTCTTT
CASSLRQWNTEAFF